This T cell receptor beta chain was recorded in a study of shared clonotypes between healthy human individuals. Across the whole study: Each donor's CD4 naive and CD4 memory cells filled three plates apiece, CD8 naive two, and CD8 memory one.

CDR1 is KGHSH and CDR2 is LQKENI in the germline V gene. The CDR3 spans 16 residues. The V and J ends lost 1 base and 0 bases respectively, with 10 bases between them. Clones were read by immunoSEQ multiplex PCR, and TCRdb kept only the in-frame ones, dropping some. The top ten hold approximately 0.35% of the sample, which has fewer than 2.5 million clones, 93% seen once. On this clone: The antigen is undetermined. Different DNA sequences within this sample yield the same CDR3.

Study conclusions and caveats: The generation probabilities recorded for non-shared clonotypes fell below those of clonotypes shared by all four donors.

Sample: naive CD4+ T cells from PBMCs. Sample subset: CD45RA+ positively selected. V and J are TRBV18 and TRBJ1-5; a weak D match, TRBD1 (5 bases). This TCR derives from a young man in good health. Some clones in this sample may be carry-over from other donors' samples. The DNA of the CDR3 is TGTGCCAGCTCACCACGACAGACAGATAGCAATCAGCCCCAGCATTTT. Translating it yields CASSPRQTDSNQPQHF.